This T cell receptor beta chain was observed in a study of blood T cells in healthy people across ages. PCR was performed a second time for about 7 to 11 cycles using a sample-barcoded 5' primer and a J-beta primer mix. In TCRdb, the 5' RACE reads were re-called with MiXCR into one record per CDR3 protein. The table shows 650,000 to 700,000 distinct CDR3 sequences, with approximately 52% occurring only once. This clonotype has a handful of counts. The V gene's germline CDR1 is KGHSH and CDR2 LQKENI. The CDR3 loop spans 14 amino acids. J lost 7 bases, V lost 4 bases, and 6 bases had no gene match. Whenever a sample was processed, at least 6.5 million PBMCs were isolated.

Sequencing used blood. J is TRBJ2-1 and V is TRBV18, with TRBD1 matching 8 bases. This receptor was obtained from a woman aged 80 or over in good health. CDR3 sequence reads: CASSQNTGGNEQFF. In DNA, the CDR3 is TGTGCCAGCTCACAGAATACAGGGGGGAATGAGCAGTTCTTC.